This TCR beta chain was identified during a study of shared clonotypes between healthy human individuals. The study's findings and limits: The sampled material consisted only of blood, and tissue repertoires are likely to differ. Unshared clonotypes carried lower generation probabilities than those common to all four donors. A handful of donors shared about 5% of their naive CD4 clonotypes.

Of note for this clone: Its antigen is unknown.

CDR1 is SNHLY, CDR2 FYNNEI, per germline. V was pared by 1 base and J by 7 bases, with 14 bases between. The CDR3 is 16 amino acids. The protocol was immunoSEQ multiplex PCR, while the TCRdb copy is restricted to in-frame clones and leaves out a portion. The profile shows 2,100,000 or so clones, nearly 97% of them singletons. Source material: naive CD4+ T cells sorted from blood. Subset described: CD45RA+ positively selected. The TCR sequence derives from a man aged 18 to 35 in good health. The chain recombines TRBV2 with TRBJ1-6; TRBD1 is a possible D gene (5 bases). The DNA for the CDR3 is TGTGCCAGCAGTGAAGAGGGCGGGGCGAAAAATTCACCCCTCCACTTT. Residues: CASSEEGGAKNSPLHF.